This T cell receptor (beta chain) appears in the sequencing data of a study of CD8+ T cells in alopecia areata. Study as a whole: Patients received oral tofacitinib, 5 to 10 mg twice daily, for moderate-to-severe alopecia areata.

Treatment defined: oral pan-JAK inhibitor, 5-10 mg twice daily. The CDR3 loop spans 14 amino acids. Germline loops: CDR1 MNHNS, CDR2 SASEGT. V was clipped by 7 bases and J by 0 bases, with 13 bases between them. Sequencing used cDNA as its template, made by extracting RNA and reverse transcribing it. Here immunoSEQ multiplex PCR was the method, and the copy in TCRdb shows in-frame clones only, minus some. The sample consists of 190,000 or so clones, roughly three fifths of them appearing once. The sequencing here drew on CD8+ T cells sorted from blood, taken at week 24, from a patient treated with tofacitinib. The receptor comes from a human donor with alopecia areata. The chain links TRBV6-1 to TRBJ2-7; possible D gene TRBD2, 6 bases. CDR3: CASNPGTDSYEQYF. For the CDR3, the DNA is TGTGCCAGCAACCCCGGGACTGACTCCTACGAGCAGTACTTC.